The next 16 T cell receptor beta chains were all read from a single sample in a study of regulatory T cells in long-lasting Graves disease. Time point of the sample: newly diagnosed GD, antithyroid drugs for less than 3 months. Extracted PBMC RNA gave rise to the TCR library. Through Arm-PCR of CDR3 regions and iRepertoire HTBI primers, TCR beta libraries were built. TCRdb passed the multiplex PCR reads through MiXCR, listing each CDR3 protein once. The data contain some 490,000 distinct CDR3 sequences, more than 10% of them singletons. The same data also contributed to another study, on T cells in Graves' hyperthyroidism and ophthalmopathy.

Sequencing used peripheral blood mononuclear cells (PBMCs), obtained at new diagnosis, from a patient treated with antithyroid drugs. These receptors were collected from a young woman with Graves disease.

This chain joins TRBV24-1 and TRBJ2-1; 8 bases line up with TRBD2. Germline values: CDR1 KGHDR, CDR2 SFDVKD. V trimming: 6 bases; J trimming: 8 bases; junction bases outside the gene matches: 8. The CDR3 covers 14 residues. CDR3 nucleotides: TGTGCCACCAGTCCCCTCGGGAGGGAGGATGAGCAGTTCTTC. Amino acid sequence: CATSPLGREDEQFF.

In this sample, this clonotype turned up many times. The chain joins TRBV20-1 to TRBJ2-7; maybe TRBD2 (6 bases). CDR3 size: 14 residues. Germline loops: CDR1 DFQATT, CDR2 SNEGSKA (reference sequence). V was pared by 6 bases and J by 4 bases, with 19 bases between. CDR3 nucleotides: TGCAGTGCGAGCGCTACTAGCTTTCCTTACGAGCAGTACTTC. Amino acids: CSASATSFPYEQYF.

This clonotype was found a few times. This chain uses TRBV6-2 or TRBV6-3 with TRBJ1-4; D gene uncertain. CDR1 is MNHEY and CDR2 is SVGEGT in the germline V gene. V was pared by 4 bases and J by 0 bases, with 12 bases between. This CDR3 has 16 amino acids. DNA of the CDR3: TGTGCCAGCAGTTTCTTCCGAGCTGCAACTAATGAAAAACTGTTTTTT. Protein sequence: CASSFFRAATNEKLFF.

This clonotype was observed at least ten times. J is TRBJ2-1 and V is TRBV30; 15 bases align to TRBD2. The ends lost 5 bases at V and 15 bases at J; junction bases unmatched: 8. Germline V gene sequence: CDR1 GTSNPN, CDR2 SVGIG (reference sequence). The CDR3 totals 13 residues. CDR3 protein: CAWGGLAGGPGFF. The CDR3 DNA sequence: TGTGCCTGGGGGGGACTAGCGGGAGGCCCGGGGTTCTTC.

CDR3 in DNA: TGTGCCAGTAGTATAGGTGGGGGGGCCAAAAACATTCAGTACTTC. Protein sequence: CASSIGGGAKNIQYF. V is TRBV19 and J is TRBJ2-4; possible D gene TRBD2, 6 bases. The V gene lost 1 base and the J gene lost 1 base, with 8 bases spanning the gap. Germline V gene data show CDR1 as LNHDA and CDR2 as SQIVND (reference sequence). This CDR3 spans 15 amino acids.

This clonotype was picked up many times. A junction boundary mismatches the germline segment, possibly from a read error. V is TRBV12-3 or TRBV12-4 and J is TRBJ2-1, with TRBD1 as a possible D gene (5 bases). This CDR3 is built from 13 residues. CDR3 nucleotide sequence: TGTGCCAGTAGTTTAAACCTAGGGGATGAGCAGTTCTTC. It specifies CASSLNLGDEQFF.

This clonotype was counted many times. This sequence joins TRBV20-1 and TRBJ2-6; the D call may be TRBD1 or TRBD2 (5 bases each). V was shortened by 3 bases and J by 3 bases, with 12 bases between the two germline ends. The CDR3 loop spans 15 amino acids. In germline, CDR1 is DFQATT, CDR2 SNEGSKA (reference sequence). The chain's CDR3 is CSARGLGVGANVLTF. Written as DNA, the CDR3 is TGCAGTGCTAGGGGGTTGGGGGTTGGGGCCAACGTCCTGACTTTC.

Only a few counts were recorded for this clonotype. The V gene is TRBV5-1, the J gene TRBJ2-6; D not resolved. This CDR3 region has 15 residues. Looked up from germline, CDR1 is SGHRS and CDR2 is YFSETQ. V lost 0 bases, J lost 4 bases, and 8 bases lay in between. CDR3 sequence (DNA): TGCGCCAGCAGCTTGGAAGGTCCCGGGGCCAACGTCCTGACTTTC. It specifies CASSLEGPGANVLTF. The variable domain in full, completed from reference TRBV5-1 and TRBJ2-6, reads KAGVTQTPRYLIKTRGQQVTLSCSPISGHRSVSWYQQTPGQGLQFLFEYFSETQRNKGNFPGRFSGRQFSNSRSEMNVSTLELGDSALYLCASSLEGPGANVLTFGAGSRLTVL.

The chain is built from TRBV19 and TRBJ2-3; 9 bases match TRBD1. CDR1 and CDR2 from the germline V gene are LNHDA and SQIVND (reference sequence). J was trimmed by 4 bases and V by 6 bases; bases with no gene match: 5. The CDR3 is made up of 14 amino acids. The CDR3 nucleotides are TGTGCCAGTAGCATAACAGGGGGCGCAGATACGCAGTATTTT. It is translated as CASSITGGADTQYF.

This clonotype occurred once. The genes are TRBV15 and TRBJ1-5; a weak D match, TRBD1 (5 bases). V was clipped by 0 bases and J by 5 bases, with 11 bases between them. CDR3 length: 15 amino acids. The germline gives CDR1 LNHNV, CDR2 YYDKDF (reference sequence). The CDR3 region is CATSREPGGDQPQHF. The CDR3 DNA reads as TGTGCCACCAGCAGAGAACCTGGGGGGGATCAGCCCCAGCATTTT.

The sample holds many counts of this clonotype. The gene calls are TRBV7-9 and TRBJ1-6; the D is unclear. Germline values: CDR1 SEHNR, CDR2 FQNEAQ (reference sequence). This CDR3 is built from 14 residues. Trimming stripped 5 bases from V and 4 bases from J, with 9 bases between. The CDR3 here is CASSPEQYNSPLHF. In DNA, the CDR3 is TGTGCCAGCAGCCCAGAACAGTATAATTCACCCCTCCACTTT.

This clonotype was seen ten or more times. The chain has TRBV10-3 and TRBJ2-7; maybe TRBD2 (6 bases). V lost 4 bases, J lost 3 bases, and 13 bases lay in between. The CDR3 spans 14 residues. Looked up from germline, CDR1 is ENHRY and CDR2 is SYGVKD. CDR3 amino acids: CAISAGDWGYEQYF. For the CDR3, the DNA is TGTGCCATCAGTGCGGGGGATTGGGGCTACGAGCAGTACTTC.

This chain connects TRBV19 to TRBJ2-7; 8 positions match TRBD1. J was trimmed by 2 bases and V by 6 bases; bases with no gene match: 12. Germline-derived CDR1 and CDR2 are LNHDA and SQIVND (reference sequence). This CDR3 contains 16 residues. CDR3 sequence: CASSPRWDRTTYEQYF. In DNA, the CDR3 is TGTGCCAGTAGCCCTCGGTGGGACAGGACAACCTACGAGCAGTACTTC.

The chain recombines TRBV6-1 with TRBJ2-2, with 7 bases that match TRBD2. The germline V gene encodes CDR1 MNHNS and CDR2 SASEGT. The CDR3 covers 13 residues. Unmatched junction bases numbered 3, after V lost 5 bases and J lost 6 bases. The DNA of the CDR3 is TGTGCCAGCAGTCCCGGACTAGCCGGGGAGCTGTTTTTT. Translated: CASSPGLAGELFF.

Many counts were recorded for this clonotype. V gene TRBV12-3 or TRBV12-4 combines with J gene TRBJ2-1; 15 positions match TRBD2. There are 15 residues in the CDR3. After removal of 6 bases from V and 8 bases from J, the junction contained 5 bases not matched to a gene. This chain's CDR3 is CASRRTSGRVYEQFF. Written as DNA, the CDR3 is TGTGCCAGCAGGCGGACTAGCGGGAGGGTCTATGAGCAGTTCTTC.

This clonotype was recorded many times. This sequence joins TRBV20-1 and TRBJ2-1; 12 bases line up with TRBD2. J was trimmed by 8 bases and V by 5 bases; bases with no gene match: 25. The CDR3 has 20 amino acids. The germline V gene encodes CDR1 DFQATT and CDR2 SNEGSKA (reference sequence). The CDR3 protein is CSAGPGAPGLAGGNGHEQFF. The CDR3 nucleotides read TGCAGTGCTGGACCAGGAGCTCCGGGACTAGCGGGTGGAAATGGGCATGAGCAGTTCTTC.